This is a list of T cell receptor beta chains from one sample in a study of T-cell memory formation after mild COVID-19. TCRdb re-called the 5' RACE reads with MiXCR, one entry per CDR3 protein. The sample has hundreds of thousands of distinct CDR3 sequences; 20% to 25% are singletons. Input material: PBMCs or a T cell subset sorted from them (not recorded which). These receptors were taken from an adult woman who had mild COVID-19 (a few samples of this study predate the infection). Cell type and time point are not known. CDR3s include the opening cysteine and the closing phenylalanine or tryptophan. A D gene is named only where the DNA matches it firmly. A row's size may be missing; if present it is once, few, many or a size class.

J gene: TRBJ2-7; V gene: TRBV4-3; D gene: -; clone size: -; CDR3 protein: CASSRGRGPYEQYF; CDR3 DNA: TGCGCCAGCAGCCGGGGCAGGGGACCCTACGAGCAGTACTTC
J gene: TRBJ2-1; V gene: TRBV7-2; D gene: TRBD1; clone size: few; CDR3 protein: CASSPGTGTQFF; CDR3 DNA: TGTGCCAGCAGCCCGGGGACAGGGACGCAGTTCTTC
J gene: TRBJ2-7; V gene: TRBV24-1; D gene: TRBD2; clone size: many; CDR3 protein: CATSDSSGDSYEQYF; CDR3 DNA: TGTGCCACCAGTGATTCTAGCGGAGACTCCTACGAGCAGTACTTC
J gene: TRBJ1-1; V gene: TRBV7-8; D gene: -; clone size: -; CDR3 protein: CASSSARAGYEAFF; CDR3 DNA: TGTGCCAGCAGCTCCGCCAGGGCAGGGTATGAAGCTTTCTTT
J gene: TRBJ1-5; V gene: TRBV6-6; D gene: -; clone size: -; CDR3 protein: CAQGKNHNQPQHF; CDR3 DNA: TGTGCCCAAGGGAAAAATCATAATCAGCCCCAGCATTTT
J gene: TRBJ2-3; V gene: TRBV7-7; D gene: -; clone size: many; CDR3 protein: CASSLAVLRVRGQYF; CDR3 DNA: TGTGCTAGCAGCTTAGCGGTATTGCGGGTACGGGGGCAGTATTTT
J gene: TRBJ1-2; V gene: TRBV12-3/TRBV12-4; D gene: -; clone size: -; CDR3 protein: CASSLYLEGYTF; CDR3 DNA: TGTGCCAGCAGTTTGTACTTGGAAGGCTACACCTTC
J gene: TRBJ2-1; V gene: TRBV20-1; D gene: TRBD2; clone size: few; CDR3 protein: CSVTNRAGGLNEQFF; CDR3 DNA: TGCAGTGTCACGAACCGAGCGGGGGGGCTTAATGAGCAGTTCTTC
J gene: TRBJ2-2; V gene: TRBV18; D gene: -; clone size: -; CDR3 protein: CASSLDRKETGELFF; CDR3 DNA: TGTGCCAGCTCACTTGACAGGAAAGAAACCGGGGAGCTGTTTTTT
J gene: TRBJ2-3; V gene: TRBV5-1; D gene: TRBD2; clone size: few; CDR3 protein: CASSLPSGRSADTQYF; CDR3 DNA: TGCGCCAGCAGCTTACCTAGCGGGAGATCTGCAGATACGCAGTATTTT
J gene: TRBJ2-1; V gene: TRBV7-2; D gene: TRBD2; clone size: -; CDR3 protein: CASSLERGGRDEQFF; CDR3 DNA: TGTGCCAGCAGCTTAGAGCGGGGCGGGAGGGATGAGCAGTTCTTC
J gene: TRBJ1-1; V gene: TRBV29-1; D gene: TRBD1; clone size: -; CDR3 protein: CSVSGGFMNTEAFF; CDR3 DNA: TGCAGCGTCTCAGGGGGTTTCATGAACACTGAAGCTTTCTTT
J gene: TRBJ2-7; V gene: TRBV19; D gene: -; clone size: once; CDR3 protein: CASSPGGYYEQYF; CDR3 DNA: TGTGCCAGTAGCCCCGGTGGCTACTACGAGCAGTACTTC
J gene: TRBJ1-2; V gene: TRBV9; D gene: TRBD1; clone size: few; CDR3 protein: CASSPGQVLGYGYTF; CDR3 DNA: TGTGCCAGCAGCCCGGGACAGGTCCTGGGATATGGCTACACCTTC
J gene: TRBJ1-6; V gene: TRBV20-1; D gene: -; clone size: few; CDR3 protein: CSARDGGSSYNSPLHF; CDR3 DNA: TGCAGTGCTAGAGATGGGGGGAGCTCCTATAATTCACCCCTCCACTTT
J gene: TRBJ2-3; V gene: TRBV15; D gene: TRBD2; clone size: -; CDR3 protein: CATSRVSGSYTDTQYF; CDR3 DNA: TGTGCCACCAGCAGAGTCAGCGGGAGCTACACAGATACGCAGTATTTT
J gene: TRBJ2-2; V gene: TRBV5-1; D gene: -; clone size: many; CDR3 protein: CASSLVVANTGELFF; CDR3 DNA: TGCGCCAGCAGCTTGGTTGTCGCGAACACCGGGGAGCTGTTTTTT
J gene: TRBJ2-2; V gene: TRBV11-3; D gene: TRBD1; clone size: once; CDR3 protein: CASTYDRDPTGELFF; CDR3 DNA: TGTGCCAGCACTTACGACAGGGATCCCACCGGGGAGCTGTTTTTT
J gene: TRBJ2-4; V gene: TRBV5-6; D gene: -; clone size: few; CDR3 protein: CASSSPTETRTKNIQYF; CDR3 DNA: TGTGCCAGCAGCAGCCCGACAGAGACCAGAACCAAAAACATTCAGTACTTC
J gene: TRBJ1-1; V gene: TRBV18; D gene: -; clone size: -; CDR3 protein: CASSPEWISAEAFF; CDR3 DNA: TGTGCCAGCTCACCAGAATGGATAAGCGCTGAAGCTTTCTTT
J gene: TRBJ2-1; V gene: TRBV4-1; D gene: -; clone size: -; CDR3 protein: CASSQDNRNRVNEQFF; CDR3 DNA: TGCGCCAGCAGCCAAGATAATCGGAATAGAGTCAATGAGCAGTTCTTC
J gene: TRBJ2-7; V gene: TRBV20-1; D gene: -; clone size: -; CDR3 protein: CSASVLDEQYF; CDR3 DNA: TGCAGTGCTAGTGTCCTGGATGAGCAGTACTTC
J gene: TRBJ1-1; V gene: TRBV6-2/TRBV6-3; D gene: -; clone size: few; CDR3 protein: CASSYITEAFF; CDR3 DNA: TGTGCCAGCAGTTATATTACTGAAGCTTTCTTT
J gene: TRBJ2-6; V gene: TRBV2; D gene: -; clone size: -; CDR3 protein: CASSRTLGDTSSGANVLTF; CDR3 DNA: TGTGCCAGCAGTCGGACCCTCGGGGACACAAGCTCTGGGGCCAACGTCCTGACTTTC
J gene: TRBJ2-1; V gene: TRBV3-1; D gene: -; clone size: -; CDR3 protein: CASSPSRVSNEQFF; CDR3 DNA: TGTGCCAGCAGCCCAAGCCGGGTGAGCAATGAGCAGTTCTTC
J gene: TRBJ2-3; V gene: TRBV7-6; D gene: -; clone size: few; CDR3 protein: CASSFLMDTQYF; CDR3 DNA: TGTGCCAGCAGCTTTTTAATGGATACGCAGTATTTT
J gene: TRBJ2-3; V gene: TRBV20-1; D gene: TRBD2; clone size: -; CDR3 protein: CSALATSGGDSGRQYF; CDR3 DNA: TGCAGCGCACTCGCGACTAGCGGGGGGGACTCCGGGAGGCAGTATTTT
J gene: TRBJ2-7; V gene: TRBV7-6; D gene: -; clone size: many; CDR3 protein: CASSPSALSSYEQYF; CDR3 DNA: TGTGCCAGCAGCCCATCGGCCCTAAGCTCCTACGAGCAGTACTTC
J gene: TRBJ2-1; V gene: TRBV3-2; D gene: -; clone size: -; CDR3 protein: CASSQDRGSDSSYNEQFF; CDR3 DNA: TGTGCCAGCAGCCAAGATCGAGGGAGTGACAGCTCCTACAATGAGCAGTTCTTC
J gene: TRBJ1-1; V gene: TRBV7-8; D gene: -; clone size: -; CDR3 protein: CASSDGHFGGTEAFF; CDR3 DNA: TGTGCCAGCAGCGATGGACACTTCGGGGGGACTGAAGCTTTCTTT
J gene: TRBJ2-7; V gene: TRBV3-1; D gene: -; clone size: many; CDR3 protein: CASSQRQGKEEQYF; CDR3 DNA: TGTGCCAGCAGCCAACGTCAGGGGAAAGAAGAGCAGTACTTC
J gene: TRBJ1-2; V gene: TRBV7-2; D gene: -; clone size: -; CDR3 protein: CASSRTVDINYGYTF; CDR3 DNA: TGTGCCAGCAGTAGGACAGTCGATATTAACTATGGCTACACCTTC
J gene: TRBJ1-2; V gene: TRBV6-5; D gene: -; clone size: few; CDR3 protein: CASSYSKVSRGIGGYTF; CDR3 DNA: TGTGCCAGCAGTTACTCGAAGGTATCCAGGGGCATCGGTGGCTACACCTTC
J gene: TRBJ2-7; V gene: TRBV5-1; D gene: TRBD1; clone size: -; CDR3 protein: CASSRDSLSYEQYF; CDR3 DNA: TGCGCCAGCAGCCGGGACAGCCTCTCCTACGAGCAGTACTTC
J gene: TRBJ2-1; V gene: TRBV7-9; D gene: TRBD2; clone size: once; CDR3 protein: CASSLRAGGRFEQFF; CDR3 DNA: TGTGCCAGCAGCCTCCGGGCGGGAGGGCGATTTGAGCAGTTCTTC
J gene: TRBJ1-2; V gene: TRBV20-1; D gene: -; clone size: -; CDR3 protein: CSAPKGSTAGYTF; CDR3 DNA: TGCAGTGCCCCGAAGGGGAGCACGGCGGGCTACACCTTC
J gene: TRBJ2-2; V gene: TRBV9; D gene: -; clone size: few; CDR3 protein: CASSTPGELFF; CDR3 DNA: TGTGCCAGCAGCACCCCCGGGGAGCTGTTTTTT
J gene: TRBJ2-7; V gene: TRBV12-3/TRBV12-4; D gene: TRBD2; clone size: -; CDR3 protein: CASTPVSGGYEQYF; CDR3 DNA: TGTGCCAGCACCCCAGTTTCGGGGGGCTACGAGCAGTACTTC
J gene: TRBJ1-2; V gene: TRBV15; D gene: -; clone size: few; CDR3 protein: CATSRQQPNYGYTF; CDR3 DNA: TGTGCCACCAGCAGACAACAGCCTAACTATGGCTACACCTTC
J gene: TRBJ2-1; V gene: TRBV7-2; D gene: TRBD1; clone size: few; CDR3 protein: CASSWTGSLYNEQFF; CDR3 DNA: TGTGCCAGCAGCTGGACAGGGTCTCTGTACAATGAGCAGTTCTTC
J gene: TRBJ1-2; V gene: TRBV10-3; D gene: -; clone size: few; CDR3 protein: CAISEGGINYGYTF; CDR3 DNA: TGTGCCATCAGTGAAGGGGGAATTAACTATGGCTACACCTTC
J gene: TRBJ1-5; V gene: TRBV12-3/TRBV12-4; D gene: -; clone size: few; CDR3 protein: CASRDSDQPQHF; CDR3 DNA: TGTGCCAGCAGGGACAGCGATCAGCCCCAGCATTTT
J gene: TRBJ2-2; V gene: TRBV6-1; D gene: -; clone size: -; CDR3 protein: CASSEAGASITGELFF; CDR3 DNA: TGTGCCAGCAGTGAAGCAGGCGCTAGTATCACCGGGGAGCTGTTTTTT
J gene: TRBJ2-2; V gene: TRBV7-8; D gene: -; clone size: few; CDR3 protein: CASSLAPRVNTGELFF; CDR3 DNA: TGTGCCAGCAGCTTAGCGCCCAGGGTTAACACCGGGGAGCTGTTTTTT
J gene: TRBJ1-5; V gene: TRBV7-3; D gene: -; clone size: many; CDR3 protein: CASSGGVAPNQPQHF; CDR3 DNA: TGTGCCAGCAGCGGGGGGGTAGCTCCCAATCAGCCCCAGCATTTT
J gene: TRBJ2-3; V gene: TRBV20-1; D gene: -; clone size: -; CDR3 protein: CSAYGSSDTQYF; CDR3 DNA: TGCAGTGCGTACGGCTCAAGCGATACGCAGTATTTT
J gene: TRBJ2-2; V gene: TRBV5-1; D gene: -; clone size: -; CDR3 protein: CASSFGTSNTGELFF; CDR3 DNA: TGCGCCAGCAGCTTCGGGACATCGAACACCGGGGAGCTGTTTTTT
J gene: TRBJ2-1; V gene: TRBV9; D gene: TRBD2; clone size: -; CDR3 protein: CASSHTEREGVWETYNEQFF; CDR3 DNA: TGTGCCAGCAGCCATACTGAGCGGGAGGGAGTTTGGGAAACGTACAATGAGCAGTTCTTC
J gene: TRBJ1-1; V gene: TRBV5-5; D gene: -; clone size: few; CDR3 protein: CASSLAQTMNTEAFF; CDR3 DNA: TGTGCCAGCAGCTTGGCACAGACCATGAACACTGAAGCTTTCTTT
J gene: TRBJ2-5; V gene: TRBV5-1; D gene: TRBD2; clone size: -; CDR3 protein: CASSLGLAAPQTQYF; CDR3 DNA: TGCGCCAGCAGCTTGGGTCTAGCGGCCCCACAGACCCAGTACTTC
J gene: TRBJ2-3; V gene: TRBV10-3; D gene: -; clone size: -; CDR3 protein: CAISDGTTGDTQYF; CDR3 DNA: TGCGCCATCAGTGATGGGACCACTGGAGATACGCAGTATTTT
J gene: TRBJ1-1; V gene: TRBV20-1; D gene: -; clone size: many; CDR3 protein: CSATAGGAWTEAFF; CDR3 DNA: TGCAGTGCTACGGCGGGGGGGGCTTGGACTGAAGCTTTCTTT
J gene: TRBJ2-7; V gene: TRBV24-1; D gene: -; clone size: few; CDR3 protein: CATSDRGTNEQYF; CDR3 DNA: TGTGCCACCAGTGACCGTGGGACGAACGAGCAGTACTTC
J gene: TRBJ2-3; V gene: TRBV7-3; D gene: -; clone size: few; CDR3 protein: CASSSLGHPTDTQYF; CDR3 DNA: TGTGCCAGCAGCTCTCTGGGACACCCCACAGATACGCAGTATTTT
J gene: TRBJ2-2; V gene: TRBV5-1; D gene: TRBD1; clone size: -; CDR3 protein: CASRTGTGSAGELFF; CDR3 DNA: TGCGCCAGCAGAACCGGGACAGGGTCGGCCGGGGAGCTGTTTTTT
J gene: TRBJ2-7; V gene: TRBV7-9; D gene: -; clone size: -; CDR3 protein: CASSLAIGQYYEQYF; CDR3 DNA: TGTGCCAGCAGCTTAGCCATAGGACAATACTACGAGCAGTACTTC
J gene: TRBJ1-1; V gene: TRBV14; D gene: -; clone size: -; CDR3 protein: CASSQVVASNTEAFF; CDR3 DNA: TGTGCCAGCAGCCAAGTGGTTGCGTCGAACACTGAAGCTTTCTTT